The rows below give T cell receptor beta chains drawn from one sample of a study of blood T cell repertoires in COVID-19. Repertoires were generated with immunoSEQ multiplex PCR, while TCRdb's copy carries only in-frame clones and drops some. Of fewer than 250,000 clones listed, 84% are singletons. Sequenced sample: PBMCs or T cells enriched from blood (not recorded which). Every receptor here comes from a woman aged 25 to 39 who had recovered from COVID-19. The CDR3 runs from the conserved cysteine through the conserved F or W. Each record gives: J gene, V gene, D gene, clone size, CDR3 DNA, CDR3 protein. A D gene is named only where the DNA matches it firmly. A row's size may be missing; if present it is once, few, many or a size class.

>TRBJ1-1|TRBV7-9|NA|NA
TGTGCCAGCAGCAGAGAGGTGATAGCGGGGGCTTTCTTT
CASSREVIAGAFF
>TRBJ1-5|TRBV2|TRBD1|NA
TGTGCCAGCAGGAAAAACGGTGGGACAGGGAATCAGCCCCAGCATTTT
CASRKNGGTGNQPQHF
>TRBJ1-1|TRBV7-2|TRBD1|few
TGTGCCAGCAGCCTGACTCCAGGGGGAGAAAAAGCTTTCTTT
CASSLTPGGEKAFF
>TRBJ1-4|TRBV2|NA|NA
TGTGCCAGCAGTTTCTACCGGACTGTCGAGAATGAAAAACTGTTTTTT
CASSFYRTVENEKLFF
>TRBJ1-2|TRBV28|NA|NA
TGTGCCAGCAGTTCGCAGGCCCCTAACTATGGCTACACCTTC
CASSSQAPNYGYTF
>TRBJ2-1|TRBV7-8|TRBD2|NA
TGTGCCAGCAGCTCCTTACGGGGGGGGGTGAGCTCCTACAATGAGCAGTTCTTC
CASSSLRGGVSSYNEQFF
>TRBJ1-4|TRBV28|TRBD1|NA
TGTGCCAGCAGTTTGACAGGGGGCGGTGAAAAACTGTTTTTT
CASSLTGGGEKLFF
>TRBJ2-2|TRBV18|NA|NA
TGTGCCAGCTCACCGTCTGGGCCCAAAAACACCGGGGAGCTGTTTTTT
CASSPSGPKNTGELFF
>TRBJ1-2|TRBV2|NA|NA
TGTGCCAGCATCCAGGGGCAGGGTAGACACTATGGCTACACCTTC
CASIQGQGRHYGYTF
>TRBJ2-3|TRBV9|NA|NA
TGTGCCAGCAGCGCAGGGGGGAGGGATACGCAGTATTTT
CASSAGGRDTQYF
>TRBJ2-5|TRBV12-1|NA|NA
TGTGCCAGCAGCCTCGATACCGGGACAGGGGGAGGCTTCACCAAAGTCCGGCACCGGGAGACCCAGTACTTC
CASSLDTGTGGGFTKVRHRETQYF
>TRBJ1-4|TRBV2|NA|many
TGTGCCAGCAGTGCGTCGGGGGGGCCGAATGAAAAACTGTTTTTT
CASSASGGPNEKLFF
>TRBJ2-5|TRBV27|NA|NA
TGTGCCAGCAGAGGGCAGGGAGAGACCCAGTACTTC
CASRGQGETQYF
>TRBJ2-2|TRBV11-3|NA|NA
TGTGCCAGCAGCCGAGGCGGGACGAACACCGGGGAGCTGTTTTTT
CASSRGGTNTGELFF
>TRBJ1-1|TRBV12-5|NA|NA
TGTGCTAGTGGCTTGGGGCAGGTCAACACTGAAGCTTTCTTT
CASGLGQVNTEAFF
>TRBJ1-2|TRBV15|TRBD1|once
TGTGCCACCAGCAGAGATTCTCACAGGCCAGGGGGTGGCTACACCTTC
CATSRDSHRPGGGYTF
>TRBJ2-1|TRBV4-2|NA|NA
TGTGCCAGCAGCCAAGACGGGAATTCCTACAATGAGCAGTTCTTC
CASSQDGNSYNEQFF
>TRBJ2-3|TRBV6-8|NA|few
TGTGCCAGCATCAAAGTAGGGGGGGTAAGGGACACAGATACGCAGTATTTT
CASIKVGGVRDTDTQYF
>TRBJ1-2|TRBV5-5|NA|few
TGTGCCAGCAGCTTTCGGGGGGACTATGGCTACACCTTC
CASSFRGDYGYTF
>TRBJ1-1|TRBV5-1|NA|NA
TGCGCCAGCAGCTTTACCACGGACACTGAAGCTTTCTTT
CASSFTTDTEAFF
>TRBJ1-6|TRBV3-1/TRBV3-2|NA|NA
TGTGCCAGCAGCCGGGCAAATTCACCCCTCCACTTT
CASSRANSPLHF
>TRBJ1-2|TRBV7-8|TRBD1|NA
TGTGCCAGCACCCCCTGGGATCAGGGGGCTTGGGGCTACACCTTC
CASTPWDQGAWGYTF
>TRBJ1-1|TRBV2|NA|NA
TGTGCCAGCAGGAGGAACACTGAAGCTTTCTTT
CASRRNTEAFF
>TRBJ1-4|TRBV7-3|TRBD1|NA
TGTGCCAGCAGCCTAACGGGGACAGGGAATGAAAAACTGTTTTTT
CASSLTGTGNEKLFF
>TRBJ1-1|TRBV7-6|NA|NA
TGTGCCAGCAGCTTAGCGTCGCAGGGTGGCACTGAAGCTTTCTTT
CASSLASQGGTEAFF
>TRBJ1-4|TRBV7-9|TRBD1|few
TGTGCCAGCAGCTTAAGAACAGGGGTAAATGAAAAACTGTTTTTT
CASSLRTGVNEKLFF
>TRBJ1-1|TRBV9|TRBD1|NA
TGTGCCAGCGGAACCGGGACAGGGGGGACTGAAGCTTTCTTT
CASGTGTGGTEAFF